These 30 T cell receptor beta chains originate from one sample sequenced in a study of cytomegalovirus exposure and HLA in healthy donors. The PCR made use of 60 Vbeta and 13 Jbeta primers. Sequenced by immunoSEQ multiplex PCR; TCRdb stores in-frame clones only, minus some. In the table there are 130,000 to 150,000 clones, over 60% of which are singletons. The sample was PBMCs. These receptors originate from a woman in her 50s in good health and CMV-seronegative.

The chain employs TRBV2 and TRBJ1-1, with D possibly matching TRBD1 (6 bases). The CDR3 covers 13 residues. V dropped 4 bases and J dropped 5 bases, with 11 bases sitting between them. Germline CDR1 and CDR2: SNHLY and FYNNEI. Written as DNA, the CDR3 is TGTGCCAGCAGTGCAGAGGGGGATACTGAAGCTTTCTTT. This gives the protein CASSAEGDTEAFF. Looking up the rest from reference TRBV2 and TRBJ1-1 gives the full variable domain: EPEVTQTPSHQVTQMGQEVILRCVPISNHLYFYWYRQILGQKVEFLVSFYNNEISEKSEIFDDQFSVERPDGSNFTLKIRSTKLEDSAMYFCASSAEGDTEAFFGQGTRLTVV.

The chain links TRBV7-3 to TRBJ1-5; 7 bases are a match to TRBD1. Germline trimming cut 2 bases from V and 5 bases from J; bases unmatched to any gene: 21. Germline assignment: CDR1 SGHTA and CDR2 FQGTGA. This CDR3 region has 20 residues. The CDR3 DNA sequence: TGTGCCAGCAGCTTAGCATCTGGGCGAACAGGGGTCTTAGGGGATCAGCCCCAGCATTTT. It yields the protein CASSLASGRTGVLGDQPQHF.

CDR3 residues: CASTLGVRDREKIYEQYF. DNA for the CDR3: TGCGCCAGCACTCTGGGAGTCCGGGACAGGGAAAAAATCTACGAGCAGTACTTC. The chain is built from TRBV10-1 and TRBJ2-7; TRBD1 matches 9 bases. The germline V gene has CDR1 WNHNN and CDR2 SYGVQD (reference sequence). The CDR3 consists of 18 residues. V lost 7 bases, J lost 3 bases, and 19 bases stayed unmatched.

This clone has just a few counts. The chain carries TRBV4-2 and TRBJ1-2, with TRBD1 matching 7 bases. V lost 1 base, J lost 1 base, and 3 bases stayed unmatched. The CDR3 is made up of 15 amino acids. From germline, CDR1 is LGHNA and CDR2 YNFKEQ. The CDR3 nucleotides read TGTGCCAGCAGCCAAGGAGGACAGGATAACTATGGCTACACCTTC. Its protein is CASSQGGQDNYGYTF.

The chain employs TRBV5-1 and TRBJ2-1; 10 bases align to TRBD2. Germline lookup yields CDR1 SGHRS and CDR2 YFSETQ. The CDR3 sequence is 17 residues long. Germline trimming cut 0 bases from V and 8 bases from J; bases unmatched to any gene: 11. The DNA for the CDR3 is TGCGCCAGCAGCTTGGATTCAGCGGGGGGGTTACAGGATGAGCAGTTCTTC. This codes for CASSLDSAGGLQDEQFF.

V gene TRBV7-8 combines with J gene TRBJ2-2, with a weak D call TRBD1 (7 bases). Germline assignment: CDR1 SGHVS and CDR2 FQNEAQ. Between the trimmed V and J ends, which lost 5 bases and 2 bases, there was a span of 12 bases. CDR3 length: 15 amino acids. The CDR3 coding sequence is TGTGCCAGCAGCAAGACAGGGACTAACACCGGGGAGCTGTTTTTT. Amino acid sequence: CASSKTGTNTGELFF.

This chain uses TRBV4-2 with TRBJ2-3; 8 bases agree with TRBD2. The CDR3 runs to 17 residues. Losses at the gene ends were 3 bases for V and 3 bases for J; bases not matched to a gene: 11. In germline, CDR1 is LGHNA, CDR2 YNFKEQ. CDR3 sequence: CASSHTLAASGTDTQYF. CDR3 DNA: TGTGCCAGCAGCCACACACTAGCGGCCTCAGGGACAGATACGCAGTATTTT.

The V gene is TRBV6-1, the J gene TRBJ2-2; D gene ambiguous. Germline CDR1 reads MNHNS; CDR2 reads SASEGT. V was clipped by 7 bases and J by 5 bases, with 11 bases between them. The CDR3 sequence is 13 residues long. The CDR3 bases are TGTGCCAGCACTTGGCAAGCGACCGGGGAGCTGTTTTTT. It codes for CASTWQATGELFF.

The rearrangement joins TRBV28 to TRBJ1-5, with a possible D match to TRBD1 (6 bases). Germline CDR1 and CDR2: MDHEN and SYDVKM. V was clipped by 5 bases and J by 7 bases, with 18 bases between them. The length of the CDR3 is 15 residues. The CDR3 nucleotides are TGTGCCAGCAGTCCGACGACAGGTAATCGGCAGCCCCAGCATTTT. This translates into CASSPTTGNRQPQHF.

The chain is built from TRBV6-4 and TRBJ2-2; the match to TRBD1 covers 7 bases. CDR3 size: 16 residues. V dropped 4 bases and J dropped 4; count of bases not matched to a gene: 9. The germline gives CDR1 MRHNA, CDR2 SNTAGT. CDR3 loop: CASSATGQWSTGELFF. The CDR3 DNA reads TGTGCCAGCAGTGCTACGGGACAGTGGAGCACCGGGGAGCTGTTTTTT.

V is TRBV6-4 and J is TRBJ2-3; D possibly corresponds to TRBD1 (5 bases). Germline CDR1 and CDR2: MRHNA and SNTAGT. There are 15 residues in the CDR3. Between the trimmed V and J ends, which lost 1 base and 4 bases, there was a span of 12 bases. This CDR3 is CASSDWGRASDTQYF. The DNA for the CDR3 is TGTGCCAGCAGTGACTGGGGCAGGGCATCAGATACGCAGTATTTT.

This chain joins TRBV15 and TRBJ2-5; D is perhaps TRBD2 (6 bases). Trimming took 1 base from V and 1 from J, leaving 10 bases between them. Per the germline V gene, CDR1 is LNHNV and CDR2 is YYDKDF (reference sequence). The CDR3 is made up of 15 amino acids. CDR3 in amino acids: CATSRGEEFQETQYF. The CDR3 nucleotides are TGTGCCACCAGCAGAGGGGAGGAGTTCCAAGAGACCCAGTACTTC.

CDR3 protein: CASSFTAGANVLTF. CDR3 DNA sequence: TGTGCCAGCAGTTTTACGGCTGGGGCCAACGTCCTGACTTTC. The chain carries TRBV28 and TRBJ2-6; no reliable D call. Germline lookup yields CDR1 MDHEN and CDR2 SYDVKM. The CDR3 sequence is 14 residues long. V was cut by 3 bases and J by 2 bases, with 5 bases left in between.

The rearrangement uses TRBV19 and TRBJ1-4; 9 nucleotides align to TRBD1. With V trimmed by 3 bases and J by 5 bases, 4 bases remained unmatched. CDR1 LNHDA and CDR2 SQIVND come from the germline V gene (reference sequence). The CDR3 runs to 15 residues. The CDR3 region has the DNA TGTGCCAGTAGTATCGGGACAGGGAAAAATGAAAAACTGTTTTTT. This translates into CASSIGTGKNEKLFF. The full variable domain, in which reference TRBV19 and TRBJ1-4 provide the parts outside the CDR3, is DGGITQSPKYLFRKEGQNVTLSCEQNLNHDAMYWYRQDPGQGLRLIYYSQIVNDFQKGDIAEGYSVSREKKESFPLTVTSAQKNPTAFYLCASSIGTGKNEKLFFGSGTQLSVL.

The CDR3 bases are TGTGCCAGCAGCGTTTCCCCCAGGGGGCTAGACACAGATACGCAGTATTTT. As protein: CASSVSPRGLDTDTQYF. V and J are TRBV11-2 and TRBJ2-3, with 8 positions matching TRBD1. The CDR3 contains 17 residues. The V segment lost 5 bases and the J segment 2 bases; nucleotides outside the gene matches: 12. Germline values: CDR1 SGHAT, CDR2 FQNNGV.

The rearrangement joins TRBV4-1 to TRBJ2-5; 11 positions match TRBD2. Judging by the DNA end, TRBJ2-7 fits better; the J call may be wrong. Germline CDR1 reads MGHRA; CDR2 reads YSYEKL. The CDR3 totals 15 residues. DNA of the CDR3: TGCGCCAGCAGCCAAGCTAGCGGGGGGACCTACGAGCAGTACTTC. Its translation: CASSQASGGTYEQYF.

This chain connects TRBV29-1 to TRBJ2-3; TRBD1 agrees at 7 bases. There are 14 residues in the CDR3. V lost 1 base to trimming and J lost 0 bases; unmatched junction nucleotides: 1. Germline values: CDR1 SQVTM, CDR2 ANQGSEA. The CDR3 here is CSVEVTGSTDTQYF. For the CDR3, the DNA is TGCAGCGTTGAAGTGACAGGGAGCACAGATACGCAGTATTTT.

The J gene is TRBJ1-2, the V gene TRBV7-9; the D gene is possibly TRBD1 (6 bases). Germline CDR1 and CDR2: SEHNR and FQNEAQ (reference sequence). The CDR3 loop spans 15 amino acids. V dropped 2 bases and J dropped 1 base, with 11 bases sitting between them. Here the CDR3 reads CASSLLQGNNYGYTF. In DNA, the CDR3 is TGTGCCAGCAGCTTACTACAGGGAAATAACTATGGCTACACCTTC.

This chain links TRBV19 with TRBJ2-1; possibly TRBD2 for D (5 bases). The CDR3 is 13 amino acids. The V gene's germline CDR1 is LNHDA and CDR2 SQIVND (reference sequence). V was clipped by 7 bases and J by 2 bases, with 9 bases between them. The CDR3, as DNA: TGTGCCAGTAATAACGGGGCCTACAATGAGCAGTTCTTC. Residues: CASNNGAYNEQFF.

This chain uses TRBV10-3 with TRBJ1-1; 7 positions agree with TRBD1. Germline V gene data show CDR1 as ENHRY and CDR2 as SYGVKD. V trimming: 5 bases; J trimming: 2 bases; junction bases outside the gene matches: 5. The CDR3 contains 14 residues. This CDR3 reads CAISPTGINTEAFF. The CDR3 DNA reads TGTGCCATCAGTCCGACAGGGATTAACACTGAAGCTTTCTTT.

J is TRBJ2-1 and V is TRBV6-5, with 7 bases identical to TRBD1. Trimming removed 6 bases from V and 0 bases from J; junction bases left unmatched: 5. The CDR3 spans 15 residues. Germline V gene sequence: CDR1 MNHEY, CDR2 SVGAGI. The CDR3 nucleotides are TGTGCCAGCAGCCTACAGGGGATCTCCTACAATGAGCAGTTCTTC. Protein: CASSLQGISYNEQFF.

V is TRBV11-2 and J is TRBJ2-1; TRBD2 agrees at 10 bases. V dropped 2 bases and J dropped 6; count of bases not matched to a gene: 4. The CDR3 covers 15 residues. Germline V gene lookup returns CDR1 SGHAT and CDR2 FQNNGV. CDR3 protein: CASSLRLAGANEQFF. In nucleotides, the CDR3 is TGTGCCAGCAGCTTAAGACTAGCGGGTGCCAATGAGCAGTTCTTC.

This clone came up once. The chain couples TRBV2 to TRBJ2-7, with D unclear. Germline CDR1 SNHLY, CDR2 FYNNEI. Trimming cost V 3 bases and J 4 bases, with 13 bases left between them. This CDR3 has 14 amino acids. The CDR3: CASSEPRVRYEQYF. Here the CDR3 DNA reads TGTGCCAGCAGTGAGCCCCGGGTTCGGTACGAGCAGTACTTC.

The genes are TRBV13 and TRBJ1-1; D not certain. V dropped 5 bases and J dropped 4 bases, with 14 bases sitting between them. The CDR3 extends over 14 amino acids. Germline lookup yields CDR1 PRHDT and CDR2 FYEKMQ (reference sequence). CDR3 in amino acids: CASSRFLGSTEAFF. The CDR3 DNA reads as TGTGCCAGCAGCCGGTTTTTGGGGAGCACTGAAGCTTTCTTT. The full variable domain, completed using reference TRBV13 and TRBJ1-1, is AAGVIQSPRHLIKEKRETATLKCYPIPRHDTVYWYQQGPGQDPQFLISFYEKMQSDKGSIPDRFSAQQFSDYHSELNMSSLELGDSALYFCASSRFLGSTEAFFGQGTRLTVV.

This clone showed up just a few times. The chain joins TRBV4-2 to TRBJ2-5; TRBD2 aligns across 7 bases. Germline CDR1 is LGHNA and CDR2 is YNFKEQ. Unmatched junction bases numbered 10, after V lost 4 bases and J lost 5 bases. The CDR3 is 15 residues long. CDR3 nucleotides: TGTGCCAGCAGCCGGGCGGGGGAGGGATGGGAGACCCAGTACTTC. Amino acid sequence: CASSRAGEGWETQYF.

This clone has just a few counts. The chain joins TRBV11-3 to TRBJ2-1; TRBD2 aligns across 7 bases. Germline V lookup: CDR1 SGHNT, CDR2 YENEEA. The CDR3 spans 15 residues. Trimming at V came to 0 bases and at J to 8 bases, leaving 7 bases not matched to a gene. CDR3 nucleotide sequence: TGTGCCAGCAGCTTAGAGCACGGGGGGTTGGATGAGCAGTTCTTC. Amino acid sequence: CASSLEHGGLDEQFF.

This clone appeared a few times. The chain uses TRBV13 and TRBJ1-6, with D tentatively TRBD1 (5 bases). Germline assignment: CDR1 PRHDT and CDR2 FYEKMQ (reference sequence). V dropped 5 bases and J dropped 10 bases, with 15 bases sitting between them. This CDR3 contains 14 residues. CDR3 sequence: CASSMGGEASPLHF. The CDR3 DNA is TGTGCCAGCAGCATGGGGGGAGAGGCGTCACCCCTCCACTTT.

The V call is TRBV5-1, the J call TRBJ2-5, with 9 bases fitting TRBD2. The trim removed 1 base at V and 4 bases at J, leaving 2 bases unmatched. CDR3 size: 14 residues. CDR1 is SGHRS, CDR2 YFSETQ, per germline. For the CDR3, the DNA is TGCGCCAGCAGCTTGACTAGCGGGCGAGAGACCCAGTACTTC. Translating gives CASSLTSGRETQYF.

This chain links TRBV6-1 with TRBJ1-4; TRBD1 matches 8 bases. Germline V gives CDR1 MNHNS, CDR2 SASEGT. The CDR3 loop spans 17 amino acids. V was clipped by 2 bases and J by 2 bases; unmatched bases: 7. The CDR3 sequence: CASSERLRGRTNEKLFF. Here the CDR3 DNA reads TGTGCCAGCAGTGAACGCCTCAGGGGGCGCACTAATGAAAAACTGTTTTTT.

The rearrangement joins TRBV10-3 to TRBJ1-1; possible D gene TRBD1, 5 bases. Looked up from germline, CDR1 is ENHRY and CDR2 is SYGVKD. With 2 bases removed from V and 11 bases from J, the gap between germline ends came to 15 bases. CDR3 length equals 13 residues. CDR3: CAISERQGCYAFF. The CDR3 nucleotides are TGTGCCATCAGTGAGAGGCAGGGTTGTTATGCTTTCTTT.